This T cell receptor beta chain comes out of a study of early T cells in non-severe SARS-CoV-2 infection. The wider study: Sequencing used unsorted whole-blood bulk RNA, so chains lack pairing.

Unique molecular identifier tags were affixed to discrete cDNA molecules. TCRdb re-derived calls from the 5' RACE reads in MiXCR, one entry per CDR3 protein. The data contain over 25,000 distinct CDR3 sequences, about 9.5% of them singletons. This CDR3 contains 14 residues. CDR1 DFQATT and CDR2 SNEGSKA come from the germline V gene (reference sequence). The J segment lost 8 bases and the V segment lost 1 base, leaving 5 bases of the junction unmatched. This clonotype came up many times. What it recognizes is unknown. The study, taken as a whole, reports: Reliance on VDJdb matching favored anti-spike CD8 responses; private and CD4 specificities were missed.

Sequencing was done on a sample of whole blood. The origin of this receptor is an adult who was a healthcare worker with PCR-confirmed SARS-CoV-2 infection or an uninfected control (not recorded which). The chain employs TRBV20-1 and TRBJ1-6, with 7 bases lining up with TRBD1. CDR3 sequence: CSARGGQRYSPLHF. The CDR3 DNA is TGCAGTGCTAGAGGGGGACAGAGATATTCACCCCTCCACTTT.